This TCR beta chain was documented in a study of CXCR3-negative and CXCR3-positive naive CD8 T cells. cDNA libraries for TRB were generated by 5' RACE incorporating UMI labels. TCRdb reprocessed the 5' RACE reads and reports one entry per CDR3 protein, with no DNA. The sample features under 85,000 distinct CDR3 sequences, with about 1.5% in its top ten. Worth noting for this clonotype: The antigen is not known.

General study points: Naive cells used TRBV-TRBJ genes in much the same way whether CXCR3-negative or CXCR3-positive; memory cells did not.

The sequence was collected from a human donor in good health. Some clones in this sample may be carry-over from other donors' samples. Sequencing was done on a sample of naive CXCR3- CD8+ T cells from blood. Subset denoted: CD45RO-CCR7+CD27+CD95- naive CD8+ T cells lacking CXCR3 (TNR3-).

The CDR3 region is CSARDLASERNEQFF. The chain couples TRBV20-1 to TRBJ2-1. The length of the CDR3 is 15 residues. Germline CDR1 reads DFQATT; CDR2 reads SNEGSKA (reference sequence).